Listed here are 13 T cell receptor beta chains from one sample, sequenced in a study of blood T cell repertoires in COVID-19. Profiled with immunoSEQ multiplex PCR; TCRdb holds only in-frame clones, not every one. This table holds fewer than 250,000 clones, 92% found once. Material: peripheral blood. The receptors come from a man aged 25 to 45 with COVID-19, enrolled during active disease.

The chain employs TRBV12-3 or TRBV12-4 and TRBJ1-2; D call uncertain. This CDR3 is built from 12 residues. Trimming removed 6 bases at V and 2 bases at J, with 7 bases between. The CDR3 sequence: CASSEANYGYTF. Written as DNA, the CDR3 is TGTGCCAGCAGCGAGGCCAACTATGGCTACACCTTC.

The V and J genes are TRBV7-9 and TRBJ2-7; 8 nucleotides match TRBD1. The CDR3 has 16 residues. V shed 5 bases and J 3 bases; nucleotides not matched to a gene: 12. Per the germline V gene, CDR1 is SEHNR and CDR2 is FQNEAQ (reference sequence). The CDR3, as DNA: TGTGCCAGCAGCCCCGTCTTGGACAGGGTAGACTACGAGCAGTACTTC. This codes for CASSPVLDRVDYEQYF.

The CDR3 reads CASSTSGGLIGELFF. CDR3 in DNA: TGTGCCAGCAGCACGAGCGGGGGGCTTATCGGGGAGCTGTTTTTT. The chain uses TRBV5-4 and TRBJ2-2, with 9 positions matching TRBD2. The V segment lost 4 bases and the J segment 7 bases; nucleotides outside the gene matches: 8. The CDR3 consists of 15 residues. Germline loops: CDR1 SGHNT, CDR2 YYREEE (reference sequence).

This clone came up once. J is TRBJ2-2 and V is TRBV9; TRBD1 agrees at 8 bases. The V and J ends lost 3 bases and 7 bases, in that order; junction bases with no gene match: 11. This CDR3 is built from 16 residues. The V gene's germline CDR1 is SGDLS and CDR2 YYNGEE. CDR3 nucleotide sequence: TGTGCCAGCAGCGACTCGACAGGGGAGTGGGGCGGGGAGCTGTTTTTT. This gives the protein CASSDSTGEWGGELFF.

This chain uses TRBV6-2 or TRBV6-3 with TRBJ2-3; TRBD2 matches at 14 bases. After removal of 4 bases from V and 5 bases from J, the junction contained 8 bases not matched to a gene. The CDR3 consists of 17 residues. Germline values: CDR1 MNHEY, CDR2 SVGEGT. The CDR3, as DNA: TGTGCCAGCAGTTCCTGGACTAGCGGGGGGTGGGGAGATACGCAGTATTTT. This sequence encodes CASSSWTSGGWGDTQYF.

This clone was recorded only once. V gene TRBV3-1 (or the pseudogene TRBV3-2) combines with J gene TRBJ1-1, with D perhaps TRBD1 (5 bases). This CDR3 is 12 amino acids long. CDR1 and CDR2 from the germline V gene are LGHDT and YNNKEL (reference sequence). Between the trimmed V and J ends, which lost 3 bases and 5 bases, there was a span of 7 bases. In nucleotides, the CDR3 is TGTGCCAGCAGCCAGGGGGGAACTGAAGCTTTCTTT. Its protein product is CASSQGGTEAFF.

This chain uses TRBV3-1 (or the pseudogene TRBV3-2) with TRBJ2-3; D may be TRBD2 (7 bases). Germline values: CDR1 LGHDT, CDR2 YNNKEL (reference sequence). V lost 6 bases and J 5 bases, leaving 21 bases between the germline ends. This CDR3 is 16 amino acids long. CDR3 in DNA: TGTGCCAGCAGACGCGGAGGACGGGGGGCCAGAGATACGCAGTATTTT. It yields the protein CASRRGGRGARDTQYF.

The chain recombines TRBV5-1 with TRBJ1-2; no reliable D call. Trimming left V 3 bases short and J 4 bases short, with 10 bases between. CDR1 and CDR2 (germline): SGHRS, YFSETQ. The CDR3 contains 13 residues. CDR3 amino acids: CASSWEGAYGYTF. In DNA form, the CDR3 reads TGCGCCAGCAGCTGGGAGGGAGCCTATGGCTACACCTTC.

The V and J genes are TRBV10-3 and TRBJ1-2; a weak D match, TRBD1 (5 bases). V was pared by 4 bases and J by 0 bases, with 9 bases between. The CDR3 totals 14 residues. CDR1 is ENHRY and CDR2 is SYGVKD in the germline V gene. The CDR3 sequence: CAISGARANYGYTF. The CDR3 DNA reads as TGTGCCATCAGTGGCGCCAGGGCTAACTATGGCTACACCTTC.

A single count supports this clone. This chain uses TRBV10-3 with TRBJ2-3; 11 bases line up with TRBD2. Germline CDR1 is ENHRY and CDR2 is SYGVKD. V trimming: 6 bases; J trimming: 2 bases; junction bases outside the gene matches: 7. The CDR3 runs to 16 residues. CDR3 DNA: TGTGCCATCAGCGCTTCTAGCGGGGGGACCACAGATACGCAGTATTTT. Translated: CAISASSGGTTDTQYF.

V is TRBV5-1 and J is TRBJ1-2; TRBD1 might be the D (6 bases). The CDR3 covers 12 residues. V dropped 4 bases and J dropped 8 bases, with 12 bases sitting between them. CDR1 is SGHRS and CDR2 is YFSETQ in the germline V gene. For the CDR3, the DNA is TGCGCCAGCAGCGAACAGGGTCACGGCTACACCTTC. Its protein product is CASSEQGHGYTF.

For the CDR3, the DNA is TGTGCCACCAGCAGAACTCCGGGACAAGAAAATCAGCCCCAGCATTTT. Protein: CATSRTPGQENQPQHF. J is TRBJ1-5 and V is TRBV15; a weak D match, TRBD1 (6 bases). Germline loops: CDR1 LNHNV, CDR2 YYDKDF (reference sequence). The length of the CDR3 is 16 residues. V gave up 2 bases and J gave up 4 bases, with 15 bases separating them.

The rearrangement joins TRBV6-5 to TRBJ1-2; D perhaps matches TRBD1 (6 bases). This CDR3 spans 14 amino acids. Germline values: CDR1 MNHEY, CDR2 SVGAGI. V was clipped by 2 bases and J by 4 bases, with 11 bases between them. CDR3 coding DNA: TGTGCCAGCAGTTACGAGGGACATGGCTATGGCTACACCTTC. Translation gives CASSYEGHGYGYTF.